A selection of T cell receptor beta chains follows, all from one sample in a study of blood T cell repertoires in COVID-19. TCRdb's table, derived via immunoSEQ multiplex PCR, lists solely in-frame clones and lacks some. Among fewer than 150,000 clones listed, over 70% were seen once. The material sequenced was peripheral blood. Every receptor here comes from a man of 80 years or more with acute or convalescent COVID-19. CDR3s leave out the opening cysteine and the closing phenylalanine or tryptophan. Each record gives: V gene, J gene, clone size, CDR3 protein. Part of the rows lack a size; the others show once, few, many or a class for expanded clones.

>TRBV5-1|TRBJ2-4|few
ASSGTGRENIQY
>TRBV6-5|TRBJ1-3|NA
ASGPRGDGNTIY
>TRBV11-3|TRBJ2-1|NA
ASSLASGGAYEQF
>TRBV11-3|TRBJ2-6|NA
ASSPRTGPGANVLT
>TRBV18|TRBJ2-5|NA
ASSPGSQGRKETQY
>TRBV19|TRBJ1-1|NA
ASTSLVSATGHIGGTEAF
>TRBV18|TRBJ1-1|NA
ASSPPLDRKFFAEAF
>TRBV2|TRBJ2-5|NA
ASTARVLLETQY
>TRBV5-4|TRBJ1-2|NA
ASSQDSYGYT
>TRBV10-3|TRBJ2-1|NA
AISDLLAGVLSYNEQF
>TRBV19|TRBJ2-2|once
ASSIGGFTGELF
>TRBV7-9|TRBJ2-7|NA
ASSSGRISYEQY
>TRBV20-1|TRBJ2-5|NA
SASSGQGRETQY
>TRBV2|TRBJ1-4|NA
ASRAFFGAEKLF
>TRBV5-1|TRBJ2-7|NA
ASSNPGQRSYEQY
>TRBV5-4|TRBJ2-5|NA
ASSLAGRDLSKTQY